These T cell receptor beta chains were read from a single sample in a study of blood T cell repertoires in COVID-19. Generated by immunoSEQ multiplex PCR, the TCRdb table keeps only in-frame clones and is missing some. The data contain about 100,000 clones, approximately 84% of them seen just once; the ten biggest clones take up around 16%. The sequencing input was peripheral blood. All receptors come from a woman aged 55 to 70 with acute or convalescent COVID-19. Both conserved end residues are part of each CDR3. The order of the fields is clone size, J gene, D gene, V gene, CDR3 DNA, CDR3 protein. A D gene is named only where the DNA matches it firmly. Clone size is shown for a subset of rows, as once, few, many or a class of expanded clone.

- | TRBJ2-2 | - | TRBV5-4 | TGTGCCAGCAGGGGAGGGGGTCTGAACACCGGGGAGCTGTTTTTT | CASRGGGLNTGELFF
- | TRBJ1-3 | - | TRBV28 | TGTGCCAGCAGTTTACCCACATTCTCTGGAAACACCATATATTTT | CASSLPTFSGNTIYF
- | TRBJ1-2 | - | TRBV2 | TGTGCCAGCACTGTGACACGGTCTAACTATGGCTACACCTTC | CASTVTRSNYGYTF
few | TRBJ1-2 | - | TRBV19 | TGTGCCAGTAGTATAGTCAGGGCGAACTATGGCTACACCTTC | CASSIVRANYGYTF
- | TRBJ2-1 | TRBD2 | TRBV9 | TGTGCCAGCGCCCGACTAGCGGGGGATTTCAGTGAGCAGTTCTTC | CASARLAGDFSEQFF
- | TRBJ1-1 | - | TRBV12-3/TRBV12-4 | TGTGCCAGCAGCACAGACAGGAACCTTGAAGCTTTCTTT | CASSTDRNLEAFF
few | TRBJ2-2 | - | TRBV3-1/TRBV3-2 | TGTGCCAGCAGCCACGCACCCGGGACTAACACCGGGGAGCTGTTTTTT | CASSHAPGTNTGELFF
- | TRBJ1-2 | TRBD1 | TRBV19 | TGTGCCAGTAGTGATAGACAGGGAGTGACTTATGGCTACACCTTC | CASSDRQGVTYGYTF
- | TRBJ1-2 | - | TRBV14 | TGTGCCAGCAGCCAAGATAGTAGGGGCCGCTATGGCTACACCTTC | CASSQDSRGRYGYTF
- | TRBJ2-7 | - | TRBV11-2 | TGTGCCAGCAGCTTAGACCTGGACAGTCCCTACGAGCAGTACTTC | CASSLDLDSPYEQYF
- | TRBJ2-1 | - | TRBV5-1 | TGCGCCAGCGAGGGGGATGGCTTAAAGCAGTTCTTC | CASEGDGLKQFF
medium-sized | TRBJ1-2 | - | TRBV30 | TGTGCCTGGGCCGCAGGGCCGAACTATGGCTACACCTTC | CAWAAGPNYGYTF
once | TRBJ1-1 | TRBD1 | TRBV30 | TGTGCCTGGAGCGCCACAAGGGGACAGGGGGCTTTCTTT | CAWSATRGQGAFF
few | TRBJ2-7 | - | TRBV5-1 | TGCGCCAGCAGCTTGGACCCTAGGCAGGGTGGTGGGCAGTACTTC | CASSLDPRQGGGQYF
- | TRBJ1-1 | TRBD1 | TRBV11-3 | TGTGCCAGCACCCTTACCCGGGACAGGAACACTGAAGCTTTCTTT | CASTLTRDRNTEAFF
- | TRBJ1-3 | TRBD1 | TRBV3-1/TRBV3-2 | TGTGCCAGCAGCCAACCGGAGACAGGGGGCGACGGAAACACCATATATTTT | CASSQPETGGDGNTIYF
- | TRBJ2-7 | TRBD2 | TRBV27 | TGTGCCAGCAGTTTGGGAGGGGCCATCTCCTACGAGCAGTACTTC | CASSLGGAISYEQYF
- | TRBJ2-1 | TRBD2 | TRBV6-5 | TGTGCCAGCAGGGTTAGCGGGGGGCCCTACAATGAGCAGTTCTTC | CASRVSGGPYNEQFF
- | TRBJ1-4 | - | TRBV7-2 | TGTGCCAGCAGTCGGGAGATTAATGAAAAACTGTTTTTT | CASSREINEKLFF
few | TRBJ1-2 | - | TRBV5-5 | TGTGCCAGCAGTTTAACATTTTATGGCTACACCTTC | CASSLTFYGYTF
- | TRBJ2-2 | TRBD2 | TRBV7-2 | TGTGCCAGCAGCCTCCTAGCGGGGGGGTTCGCCGGGGAGCTGTTTTTT | CASSLLAGGFAGELFF
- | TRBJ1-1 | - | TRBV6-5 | TGTGCCAGCATTTACAGGTCGCAGGGCCTGAACACTGAAGCTTTCTTT | CASIYRSQGLNTEAFF
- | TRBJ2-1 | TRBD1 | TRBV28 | TGTGCCAGCAACGGACAGGTTAACAATGAGCAGTTCTTC | CASNGQVNNEQFF
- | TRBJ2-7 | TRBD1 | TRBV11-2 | TGTGCCAGCAGCCGACAGGGCCACGAGCAGTACTTC | CASSRQGHEQYF
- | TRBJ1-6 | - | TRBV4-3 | TGCGCCAGCAGCCAATCTACAGGGTATAATTCACCCCTCCACTTT | CASSQSTGYNSPLHF
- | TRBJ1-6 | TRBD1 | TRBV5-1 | TGCGCCAGCAGCTTGGCAGGGGGATCGCGGGCCGGCTATAATTCACCCCTCCACTTT | CASSLAGGSRAGYNSPLHF
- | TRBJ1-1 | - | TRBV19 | TGTGCCAGTAGCCTACAGGGTACCTTGAACACTGAAGCTTTCTTT | CASSLQGTLNTEAFF
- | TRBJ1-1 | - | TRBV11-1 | TGTGCCAGCAGGTCGACAGGGAACACTGAAGCTTTCTTT | CASRSTGNTEAFF
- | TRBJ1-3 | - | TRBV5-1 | TGCGCCAGCAGCTTGGAATACAGGGCTGGAAACACCATATATTTT | CASSLEYRAGNTIYF
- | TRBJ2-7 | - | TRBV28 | TGTGCCAGCAGGGGAGATCTCGTCTCCCTCTTC | CASRGDLVSLF
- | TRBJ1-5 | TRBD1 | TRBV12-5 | TGTGCTAGTGGTTTCAGGGGGCCTCAGTCCAATCAGCCCCAGCATTTT | CASGFRGPQSNQPQHF
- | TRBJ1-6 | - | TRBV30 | TGTGCCTGGACGGCGGGGGCGGGTAATTCACCCCTCCACTTT | CAWTAGAGNSPLHF
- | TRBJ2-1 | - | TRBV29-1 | TGCAGCGTTGAAGGATTACAGGGAGTTTCCTACAATGAGCAGTTCTTC | CSVEGLQGVSYNEQFF
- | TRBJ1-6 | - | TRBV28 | TGTGCCAGCAGTTTATTTTACAGCAATTCACCCCTCCACTTT | CASSLFYSNSPLHF
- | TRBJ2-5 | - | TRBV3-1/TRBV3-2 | TGTGCCAGCAGCCAAGTTTTGGGGGCGGAGACCCAGTACTTC | CASSQVLGAETQYF
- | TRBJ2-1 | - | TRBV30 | TGTGCCTGTGATACAGGTCTGTGGGAGCAGTTCTTC | CACDTGLWEQFF
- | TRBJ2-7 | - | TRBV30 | TGTGCCTGGAGCAGACTCCCCGGGACTGACTACGAGCAGTACTTC | CAWSRLPGTDYEQYF